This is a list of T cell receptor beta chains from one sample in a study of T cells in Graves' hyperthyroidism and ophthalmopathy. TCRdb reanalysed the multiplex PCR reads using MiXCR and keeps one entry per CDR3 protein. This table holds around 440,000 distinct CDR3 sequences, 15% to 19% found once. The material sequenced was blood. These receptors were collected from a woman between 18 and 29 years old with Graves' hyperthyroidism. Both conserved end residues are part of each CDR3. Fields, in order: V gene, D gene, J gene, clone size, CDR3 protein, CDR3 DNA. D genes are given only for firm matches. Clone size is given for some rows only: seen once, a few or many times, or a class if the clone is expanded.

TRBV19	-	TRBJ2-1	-	CASSISGRNEQFF	TGTGCCAGTAGTATCTCGGGGCGAAATGAGCAGTTCTTC
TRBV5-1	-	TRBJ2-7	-	CASRGSGTSYEQYF	TGCGCCAGCAGAGGTAGCGGTACCTCCTACGAGCAGTACTTC
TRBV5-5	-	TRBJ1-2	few	CASSNAWAALGGYTF	TGTGCCAGCAGTAACGCCTGGGCGGCCCTAGGAGGCTACACCTTC
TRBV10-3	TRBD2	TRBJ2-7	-	CASSYRIRTSGSYEQYF	TGTGCCAGCAGTTACCGGATCCGGACTAGCGGGAGTTACGAGCAGTACTTC
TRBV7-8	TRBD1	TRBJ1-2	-	CASSFDRGYDGYTF	TGTGCCAGCAGCTTCGACAGGGGGTACGATGGCTACACCTTC
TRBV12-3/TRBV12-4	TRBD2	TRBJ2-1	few	CASSYEGIGGDNEQFF	TGTGCCAGCAGTTACGAAGGGATCGGGGGGGATAATGAGCAGTTCTTC
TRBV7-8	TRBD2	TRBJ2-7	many	CASSISGRGGSEQYF	TGTGCCAGCAGCATCTCCGGGCGGGGGGGCTCCGAGCAGTACTTC
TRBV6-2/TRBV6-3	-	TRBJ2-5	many	CASSYSARQAIETQYF	TGTGCCAGCAGTTACTCGGCCCGACAGGCGATCGAGACCCAGTACTTC
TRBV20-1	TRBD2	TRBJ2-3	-	CSASFGLAGGQSTDTQYF	TGCAGTGCTAGCTTCGGACTAGCGGGGGGCCAAAGCACAGATACGCAGTATTTT
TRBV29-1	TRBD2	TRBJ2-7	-	CSVGGEGRPPYEQYF	TGCAGCGTTGGGGGGGAGGGCCGGCCTCCCTACGAGCAGTACTTC
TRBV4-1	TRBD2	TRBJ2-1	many	CASSPLVTGGNNEQFF	TGCGCCAGCAGCCCCCTAGTGACGGGAGGGAACAATGAGCAGTTCTTC
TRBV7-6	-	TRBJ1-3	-	CASSQNPPGGNTIYF	TGTGCCAGCTCCCAAAACCCACCGGGAGGAAACACCATATATTTT
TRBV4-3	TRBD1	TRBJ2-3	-	CASSQDGTGGADTQYF	TGCGCCAGCAGCCAAGATGGGACAGGGGGCGCAGATACGCAGTATTTT
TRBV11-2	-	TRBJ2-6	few	CASSLTFSGISGANVLTF	TGTGCCAGCAGCTTAACATTCTCCGGGATCTCTGGGGCCAACGTCCTGACTTTC
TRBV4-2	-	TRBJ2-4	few	CASSQDGLAKNIQYF	TGTGCCAGCAGCCAAGATGGACTAGCCAAAAACATTCAGTACTTC
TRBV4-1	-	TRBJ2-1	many	CASSQTQGRPYNEQFF	TGCGCCAGCAGCCAAACTCAGGGCCGACCCTACAATGAGCAGTTCTTC
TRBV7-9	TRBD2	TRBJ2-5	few	CASSLWGLAGGEETQYF	TGTGCCAGCAGCTTATGGGGACTAGCGGGGGGTGAAGAGACCCAGTACTTC
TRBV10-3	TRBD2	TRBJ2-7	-	CAISEGSGRSYEQYF	TGTGCCATCAGTGAGGGTAGCGGGCGCTCCTACGAGCAGTACTTC
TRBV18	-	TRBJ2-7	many	CASSPPVPGPYEQYF	TGTGCCAGCTCACCACCGGTACCTGGACCCTACGAGCAGTACTTC
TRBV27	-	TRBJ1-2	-	CASSTVPNYGYTF	TGTGCCAGCAGTACAGTTCCTAACTATGGCTACACCTTC
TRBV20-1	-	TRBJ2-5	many	CSAREGLAINQETQYF	TGCAGTGCTAGAGAGGGTCTAGCGATAAACCAAGAGACCCAGTACTTC
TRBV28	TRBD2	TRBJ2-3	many	CASRTAGGDTDTQYF	TGTGCCAGCCGGACTGCGGGAGGGGACACAGATACGCAGTATTTT
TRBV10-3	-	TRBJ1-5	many	CAISRQEGQPQHF	TGTGCCATCAGTAGACAGGAGGGTCAGCCCCAGCATTTT
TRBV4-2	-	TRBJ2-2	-	CASSQGIQGLFF	TGTGCCAGCAGCCAAGGGATCCAGGGACTGTTTTTT
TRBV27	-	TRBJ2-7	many	CASSLYRGLEQYF	TGTGCCAGCAGTTTATATCGGGGTCTCGAGCAGTACTTC
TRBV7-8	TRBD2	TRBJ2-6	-	CASSLPTPALAAF	TGTGCCAGCAGCTTACCGACGCCGGCACTAGCGGCTTTC
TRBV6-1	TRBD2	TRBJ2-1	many	CASRTGGQGNEQFF	TGTGCCAGCAGAACGGGAGGGCAGGGCAATGAGCAGTTCTTC
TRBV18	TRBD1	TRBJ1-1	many	CASSPGDRIMNTEAFF	TGTGCCAGCTCACCAGGGGACAGAATCATGAACACTGAAGCTTTCTTT
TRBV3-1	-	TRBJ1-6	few	CASSPTLQGNSPLHF	TGTGCCAGCAGTCCTACCCTGCAGGGAAATTCACCCCTCCACTTT
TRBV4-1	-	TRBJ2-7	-	CASSQVRSSSSSYEQYF	TGCGCCAGCAGCCAAGTTCGTTCCAGTTCGAGCTCCTACGAGCAGTACTTC
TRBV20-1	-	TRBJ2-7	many	CSATDLSYEQYF	TGCAGTGCAACCGACCTATCCTACGAGCAGTACTTC
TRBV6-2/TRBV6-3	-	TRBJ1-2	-	CASSLSGTPYGYTF	TGTGCCAGCAGTTTATCCGGGACCCCCTATGGCTACACCTTC
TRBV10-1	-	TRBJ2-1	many	CASSESYNEQFF	TGCGCCAGCAGTGAATCTTACAATGAGCAGTTCTTC
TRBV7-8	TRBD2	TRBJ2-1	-	CASSLGTSGTSTYNEQFF	TGTGCCAGCAGCTTAGGGACTAGCGGGACCTCTACGTACAATGAGCAGTTCTTC
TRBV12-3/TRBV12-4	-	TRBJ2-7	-	CATARSSYEQYF	TGTGCCACCGCAAGGAGCTCCTACGAGCAGTACTTC
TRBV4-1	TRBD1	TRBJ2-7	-	CASSDDRAYEQYF	TGCGCCAGTTCCGACGACAGGGCCTACGAGCAGTACTTC
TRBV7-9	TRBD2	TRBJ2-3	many	CASSLNGGDTDTQYF	TGTGCCAGCAGCTTAAACGGGGGGGACACAGATACGCAGTATTTT
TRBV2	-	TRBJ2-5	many	CASSRDVQETQYF	TGTGCCAGCAGTAGGGACGTACAAGAGACCCAGTACTTC
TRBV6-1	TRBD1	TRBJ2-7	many	CASRDRQGWRLYEQYF	TGTGCCAGCAGGGACAGACAGGGGTGGAGGCTCTACGAGCAGTACTTC
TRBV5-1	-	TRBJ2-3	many	CASSFRGASTDTQYF	TGCGCCAGCAGCTTTCGCGGGGCTAGCACAGATACGCAGTATTTT
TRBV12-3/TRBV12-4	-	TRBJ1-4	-	CASSLGRFEKLFF	TGTGCCAGCAGTTTGGGGCGGTTTGAAAAACTGTTTTTT
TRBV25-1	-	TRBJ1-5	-	CASSELGGAIDQPQHF	TGTGCCAGCAGTGAATTGGGGGGGGCGATCGATCAGCCCCAGCATTTT
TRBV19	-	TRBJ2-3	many	CASTRSGSTDTQYF	TGTGCCAGTACTCGGAGCGGAAGCACAGATACGCAGTATTTT
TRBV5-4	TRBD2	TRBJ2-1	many	CASSERGGRNEQFF	TGTGCCAGCAGCGAGCGGGGGGGCCGGAATGAGCAGTTCTTC
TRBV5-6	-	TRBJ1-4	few	CASSVGHQSNEKLFF	TGTGCCAGCAGCGTCGGACATCAGTCAAATGAAAAACTGTTTTTT
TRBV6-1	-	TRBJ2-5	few	CASRPIQGYRETQYF	TGTGCCAGCAGGCCCATACAGGGATACCGAGAGACCCAGTACTTC
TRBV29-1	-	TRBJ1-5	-	CSVGSGFNQPQHF	TGCAGCGTTGGTTCAGGGTTTAATCAGCCCCAGCATTTT
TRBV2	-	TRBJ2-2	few	CASYSGVANTGELFF	TGTGCCAGCTACTCAGGGGTTGCGAACACCGGGGAGCTGTTTTTT
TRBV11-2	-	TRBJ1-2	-	CASSSGGGPYGYTF	TGTGCCAGCAGCTCTGGGGGGGGCCCTTATGGCTACACCTTC
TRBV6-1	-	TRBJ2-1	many	CASCDLGTSFWEQFF	TGTGCCAGCTGCGACCTGGGGACGTCATTTTGGGAGCAGTTCTTC
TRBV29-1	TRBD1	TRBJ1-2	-	CSVGTGRFLYTF	TGCAGCGTTGGGACAGGGCGATTCCTCTACACCTTC
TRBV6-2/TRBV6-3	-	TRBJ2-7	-	CASSATRGAYEQYF	TGTGCCAGCAGTGCCACTAGAGGTGCCTACGAGCAGTACTTC
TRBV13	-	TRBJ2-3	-	CASSLGWRGGGADTQYF	TGTGCCAGCAGCTTAGGCTGGAGAGGGGGGGGAGCAGATACGCAGTATTTT
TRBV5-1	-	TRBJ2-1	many	CASSLEPGSSYNEQFF	TGCGCCAGCAGCTTGGAGCCCGGAAGCTCCTACAATGAGCAGTTCTTC
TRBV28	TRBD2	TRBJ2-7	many	CASSLLAGRQYF	TGTGCCAGCAGTTTATTAGCGGGAAGGCAGTACTTC
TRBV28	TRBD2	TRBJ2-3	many	CASSSASGGSSTDTQYF	TGTGCCAGCAGTTCGGCTAGCGGGGGGTCTAGCACAGATACGCAGTATTTT
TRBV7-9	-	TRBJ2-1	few	CASSPLYEQFF	TGTGCCAGCAGCCCCCTCTATGAGCAGTTCTTC
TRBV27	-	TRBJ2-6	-	CASSLRREANVLTF	TGTGCCAGCAGTTTAAGGCGGGAAGCCAACGTCCTGACTTTC
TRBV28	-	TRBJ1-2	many	CASSVISPPSSGYTF	TGTGCCAGCAGTGTTATTAGCCCCCCATCCAGTGGCTACACCTTC
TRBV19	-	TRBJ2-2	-	CASSIRGATGELFF	TGTGCCAGTAGTATTCGCGGGGCGACCGGGGAGCTGTTTTTT